The rows below give T cell receptor beta chains drawn from one sample of a study of monozygotic twins with inflammatory bowel disease. TCRdb re-analyzed the 5' RACE reads; it lists each CDR3 protein once, without DNA. There are fewer than 110,000 distinct CDR3 sequences in the sample, with more than 1.5% held by the top ten. Sequenced sample: blood. These receptors originate from a human donor with ulcerative colitis or Crohn's disease, or a healthy co-twin of an affected twin (not recorded which). CDR3s include the opening cysteine and the closing phenylalanine or tryptophan. Each record gives: J gene, clone size, V gene, CDR3 protein. Clone size is given for some rows only: seen once, a few or many times, or a class if the clone is expanded.

j_call: TRBJ2-1; clone_size: .; v_call: TRBV7-6; cdr3_aa: CASTVSGGDNEQFF
j_call: TRBJ2-3; clone_size: .; v_call: TRBV20-1; cdr3_aa: CSAMGLAATDTQYF
j_call: TRBJ2-2; clone_size: .; v_call: TRBV9; cdr3_aa: CASSVGPANTGELFF
j_call: TRBJ2-5; clone_size: .; v_call: TRBV6-1; cdr3_aa: CASSERGARETQYF
j_call: TRBJ1-4; clone_size: .; v_call: TRBV9; cdr3_aa: CASSPVGGSTNEKLFF
j_call: TRBJ2-5; clone_size: .; v_call: TRBV6-6; cdr3_aa: CASSAKETQYF
j_call: TRBJ1-4; clone_size: .; v_call: TRBV29-1; cdr3_aa: CSVERAHRGKLFF
j_call: TRBJ2-7; clone_size: .; v_call: TRBV20-1; cdr3_aa: CSARVPRSSYEQYF
j_call: TRBJ1-2; clone_size: .; v_call: TRBV21-1; cdr3_aa: CASSVETVDGYTF
j_call: TRBJ1-3; clone_size: .; v_call: TRBV7-2; cdr3_aa: CASSVMGGAGNTIYF
j_call: TRBJ2-2; clone_size: .; v_call: TRBV7-7; cdr3_aa: CASSPSEGGIGELFF
j_call: TRBJ2-2; clone_size: .; v_call: TRBV3-1; cdr3_aa: CASSPRFFETGTGELFF
j_call: TRBJ1-6; clone_size: .; v_call: TRBV5-1; cdr3_aa: CASSFSKEGSPLHF
j_call: TRBJ2-5; clone_size: .; v_call: TRBV27; cdr3_aa: CASSSTPGETQYF
j_call: TRBJ1-5; clone_size: .; v_call: TRBV5-6; cdr3_aa: CASSFGGRPQHF
j_call: TRBJ2-1; clone_size: .; v_call: TRBV24-1; cdr3_aa: CATCDTGQGPYNEQFF
j_call: TRBJ2-3; clone_size: .; v_call: TRBV20-1; cdr3_aa: CSAKLAGVVADTQYF
j_call: TRBJ2-2; clone_size: .; v_call: TRBV11-2; cdr3_aa: CASSLWGNTGELFF
j_call: TRBJ2-3; clone_size: .; v_call: TRBV28; cdr3_aa: CASSLPRSATDTQYF
j_call: TRBJ2-1; clone_size: .; v_call: TRBV20-1; cdr3_aa: CSANREPGLVTNEQFF
j_call: TRBJ2-1; clone_size: .; v_call: TRBV3-1; cdr3_aa: CASSQDPPTGDYNEQFF
j_call: TRBJ1-6; clone_size: .; v_call: TRBV30; cdr3_aa: CAWSIRANSPLHF
j_call: TRBJ2-4; clone_size: medium-sized; v_call: TRBV29-1; cdr3_aa: CSVDTGGAKNIQYF
j_call: TRBJ2-1; clone_size: .; v_call: TRBV12-3/TRBV12-4; cdr3_aa: CASSLEGSSGITYYNEQFF
j_call: TRBJ2-7; clone_size: .; v_call: TRBV7-2; cdr3_aa: CASSRTGLYEQYF
j_call: TRBJ1-2; clone_size: .; v_call: TRBV9; cdr3_aa: CASSKYQRANPYGYTF
j_call: TRBJ2-1; clone_size: .; v_call: TRBV5-1; cdr3_aa: CASQRASGDEQFF
j_call: TRBJ2-5; clone_size: .; v_call: TRBV5-1; cdr3_aa: CASRRTGGETQYF
j_call: TRBJ1-2; clone_size: .; v_call: TRBV12-3/TRBV12-4; cdr3_aa: CASSPNYGYTF
j_call: TRBJ2-2; clone_size: .; v_call: TRBV7-2; cdr3_aa: CASSSLAGGPGELFF
j_call: TRBJ2-7; clone_size: .; v_call: TRBV7-2; cdr3_aa: CASSFITSGGPYEQYF
j_call: TRBJ2-3; clone_size: .; v_call: TRBV15; cdr3_aa: CATSSFGVAGGFDTQYF
j_call: TRBJ2-7; clone_size: .; v_call: TRBV5-5; cdr3_aa: CASSSYRTDPYEQYF
j_call: TRBJ2-1; clone_size: .; v_call: TRBV5-5; cdr3_aa: CASSLAGDPYNEQFF
j_call: TRBJ2-6; clone_size: .; v_call: TRBV11-1; cdr3_aa: CASSFQSSSGANVLTF
j_call: TRBJ1-5; clone_size: .; v_call: TRBV30; cdr3_aa: CAWQIGNQPQHF
j_call: TRBJ2-7; clone_size: .; v_call: TRBV19; cdr3_aa: CATSRSPRVDEQYF
j_call: TRBJ2-7; clone_size: .; v_call: TRBV28; cdr3_aa: CASSELAGGPEQYF
j_call: TRBJ2-5; clone_size: .; v_call: TRBV4-1; cdr3_aa: CASSHRAPTGGRGETQYF
j_call: TRBJ1-3; clone_size: .; v_call: TRBV4-1; cdr3_aa: CASSQDHRGNTIYF
j_call: TRBJ1-6; clone_size: .; v_call: TRBV7-3; cdr3_aa: CASSLGAPVSPLHF
j_call: TRBJ1-5; clone_size: .; v_call: TRBV7-8; cdr3_aa: CASSSGTSNQPQHF
j_call: TRBJ1-2; clone_size: .; v_call: TRBV18; cdr3_aa: CASSSDRENYGYTF
j_call: TRBJ2-6; clone_size: .; v_call: TRBV24-1; cdr3_aa: CATSQSRSGANVLTF
j_call: TRBJ2-3; clone_size: .; v_call: TRBV6-5; cdr3_aa: CASARGSTDTQYF
j_call: TRBJ2-6; clone_size: .; v_call: TRBV21-1; cdr3_aa: CASSKGLAIPQLNNVLTF